This record covers a single T cell receptor (beta chain). Its antigen is not known. This entry belongs to a study of memory CD4+ T cells and cytomegalovirus serostatus. Turning to the study itself: Donors were healthy Belgian adults, 9 CMV seropositive and about 24 seronegative.

TCRdb keeps only in-frame clones here, not all; method: immunoSEQ multiplex PCR. The data hold about 59,000 clones, with around 80% observed a single time. Single viable CD3+CD4+CD8-CD45RO+ cells were sorted as the memory CD4+ T cells. Serostatus was set by detecting CMV pp150, pp28, p38, p52 IgG. CD4+ T cells were isolated by positive magnetic selection. Study results and caveats: Suggested: most of the CMV-linked TCR signature lies in CD4+ memory cells.

CDR3 length: 12 residues. Trimming left V 6 bases short and J 4 bases short, with 6 bases between. Germline values: CDR1 MNHNY, CDR2 SVGAGI (reference sequence). Input material: memory CD4+ T cells from blood. The receptor comes from an adult in good health and CMV-seronegative. This chain uses TRBV6-6 with TRBJ2-2; the D is unclear. The CDR3 region is CASRVGTGELFF. CDR3 nucleotide sequence: TGTGCCAGCAGGGTAGGCACCGGGGAGCTGTTTTTT.